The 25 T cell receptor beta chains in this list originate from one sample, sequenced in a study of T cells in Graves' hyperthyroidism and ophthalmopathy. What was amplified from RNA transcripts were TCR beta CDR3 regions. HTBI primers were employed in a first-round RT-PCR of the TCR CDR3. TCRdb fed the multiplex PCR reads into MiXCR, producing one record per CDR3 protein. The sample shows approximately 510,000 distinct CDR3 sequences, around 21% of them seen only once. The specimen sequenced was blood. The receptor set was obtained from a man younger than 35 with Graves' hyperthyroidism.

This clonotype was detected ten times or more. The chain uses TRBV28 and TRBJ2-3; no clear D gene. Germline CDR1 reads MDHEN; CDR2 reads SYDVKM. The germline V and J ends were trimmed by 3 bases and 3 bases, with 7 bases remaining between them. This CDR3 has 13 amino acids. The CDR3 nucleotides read TGTGCCAGCAGTTTGAGTGTGACAGATACGCAGTATTTT. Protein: CASSLSVTDTQYF.

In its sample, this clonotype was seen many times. CDR3 sequence: CASSWSPTYEQYF. CDR3 DNA sequence: TGTGCCAGCAGTTGGAGTCCGACCTACGAGCAGTACTTC. The chain carries TRBV12-3 or TRBV12-4 and TRBJ2-7; D is undetermined. V shed 4 bases and J shed 2 bases, with 9 bases lying between them. The CDR3 consists of 13 residues.

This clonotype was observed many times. The CDR3, as DNA: TGTGCCAGCAGCTCCGGGACCCCAGCCGAGACCCAGTACTTC. The encoded protein is CASSSGTPAETQYF. The rearrangement uses TRBV13 and TRBJ2-5, with D perhaps assigned TRBD1 or TRBD2 (5 bases each). V lost 4 bases, J lost 5 bases, and 14 bases lay in between. Germline assignment: CDR1 PRHDT and CDR2 FYEKMQ (reference sequence). This CDR3 has 14 amino acids. The full variable domain, rest sourced from reference TRBV13 and TRBJ2-5, is AAGVIQSPRHLIKEKRETATLKCYPIPRHDTVYWYQQGPGQDPQFLISFYEKMQSDKGSIPDRFSAQQFSDYHSELNMSSLELGDSALYFCASSSGTPAETQYFGPGTRLLVL.

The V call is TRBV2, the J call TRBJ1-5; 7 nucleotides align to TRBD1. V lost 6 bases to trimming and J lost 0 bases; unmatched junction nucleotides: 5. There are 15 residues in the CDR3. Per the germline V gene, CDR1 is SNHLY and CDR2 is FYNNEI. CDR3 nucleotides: TGTGCCAGCAGGACAGGGACGTATAGCAATCAGCCCCAGCATTTT. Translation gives CASRTGTYSNQPQHF.

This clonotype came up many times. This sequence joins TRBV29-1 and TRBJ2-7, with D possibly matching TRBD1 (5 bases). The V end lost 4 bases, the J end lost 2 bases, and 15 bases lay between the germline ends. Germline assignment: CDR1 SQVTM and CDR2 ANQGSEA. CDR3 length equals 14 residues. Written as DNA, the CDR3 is TGCAGCGTTGCGGGTATAACAGGTCCCTACGAGCAGTACTTC. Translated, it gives CSVAGITGPYEQYF.

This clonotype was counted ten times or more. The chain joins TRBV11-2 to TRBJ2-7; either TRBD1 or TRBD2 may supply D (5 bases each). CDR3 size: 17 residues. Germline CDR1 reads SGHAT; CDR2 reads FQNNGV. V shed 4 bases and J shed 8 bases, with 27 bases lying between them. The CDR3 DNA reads TGTGCCAGCAGCTCTCCTAGGATTGAGGGAAGGGGACCCAAGCAGTACTTC. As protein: CASSSPRIEGRGPKQYF.

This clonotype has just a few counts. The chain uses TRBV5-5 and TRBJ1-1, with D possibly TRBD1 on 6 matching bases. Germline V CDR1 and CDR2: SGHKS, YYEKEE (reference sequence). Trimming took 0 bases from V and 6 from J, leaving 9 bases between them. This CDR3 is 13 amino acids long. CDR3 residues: CASSLEQGPEAFF. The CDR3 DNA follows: TGTGCCAGCAGCTTGGAACAGGGACCTGAAGCTTTCTTT.

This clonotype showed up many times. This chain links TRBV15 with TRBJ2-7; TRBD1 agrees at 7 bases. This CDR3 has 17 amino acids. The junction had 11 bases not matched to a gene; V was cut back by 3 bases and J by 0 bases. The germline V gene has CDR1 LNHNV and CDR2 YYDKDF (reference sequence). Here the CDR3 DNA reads TGTGCCACCAGCAGGGACACCAGACAGGGAGCCTCCTACGAGCAGTACTTC. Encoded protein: CATSRDTRQGASYEQYF. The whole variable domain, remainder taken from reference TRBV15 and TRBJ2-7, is DAMVIQNPRYQVTQFGKPVTLSCSQTLNHNVMYWYQQKSSQAPKLLFHYYDKDFNNEADTPDNFQSRRPNTSFCFLDIRSPGLGDTAMYLCATSRDTRQGASYEQYFGPGTRLTVT.

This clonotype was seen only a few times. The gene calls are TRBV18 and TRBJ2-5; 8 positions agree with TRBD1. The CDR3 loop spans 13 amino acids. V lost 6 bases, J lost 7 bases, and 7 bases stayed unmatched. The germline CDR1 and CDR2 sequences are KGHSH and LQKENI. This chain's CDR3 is CASSRDRMGTQYF. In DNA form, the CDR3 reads TGTGCCAGCTCCCGGGACAGGATGGGGACCCAGTACTTC. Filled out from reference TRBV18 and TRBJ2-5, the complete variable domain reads NAGVMQNPRHLVRRRGQEARLRCSPMKGHSHVYWYRQLPEEGLKFMVYLQKENIIDESGMPKERFSAEFPKEGPSILRIQQVVRGDSAAYFCASSRDRMGTQYFGPGTRLLVL.

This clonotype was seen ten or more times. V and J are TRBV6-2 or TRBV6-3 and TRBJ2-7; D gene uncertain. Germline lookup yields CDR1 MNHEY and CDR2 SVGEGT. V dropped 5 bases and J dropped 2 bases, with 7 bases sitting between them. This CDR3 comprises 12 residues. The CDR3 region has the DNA TGTGCCAGCAGTGGGGTAACCTACGAGCAGTACTTC. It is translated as CASSGVTYEQYF.

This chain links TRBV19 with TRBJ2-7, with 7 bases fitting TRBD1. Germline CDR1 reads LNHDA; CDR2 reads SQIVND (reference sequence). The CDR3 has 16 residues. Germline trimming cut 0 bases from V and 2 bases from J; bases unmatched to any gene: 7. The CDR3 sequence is CASSIDHTGETYEQYF. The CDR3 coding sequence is TGTGCCAGTAGTATAGATCATACAGGGGAAACCTACGAGCAGTACTTC. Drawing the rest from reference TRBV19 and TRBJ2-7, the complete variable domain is DGGITQSPKYLFRKEGQNVTLSCEQNLNHDAMYWYRQDPGQGLRLIYYSQIVNDFQKGDIAEGYSVSREKKESFPLTVTSAQKNPTAFYLCASSIDHTGETYEQYFGPGTRLTVT.

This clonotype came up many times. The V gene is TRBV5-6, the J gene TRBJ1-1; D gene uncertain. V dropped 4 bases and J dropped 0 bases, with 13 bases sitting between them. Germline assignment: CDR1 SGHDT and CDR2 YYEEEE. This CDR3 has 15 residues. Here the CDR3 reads CASSPPAVLNTEAFF. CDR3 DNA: TGTGCCAGCAGCCCCCCGGCGGTGTTGAACACTGAAGCTTTCTTT.

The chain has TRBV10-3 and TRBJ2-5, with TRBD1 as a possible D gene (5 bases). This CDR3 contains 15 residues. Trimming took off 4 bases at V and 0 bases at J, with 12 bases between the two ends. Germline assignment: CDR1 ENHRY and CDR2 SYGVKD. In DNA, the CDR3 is TGTGCCATCAGTGGGCGAGGACAAGACCAAGAGACCCAGTACTTC. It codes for CAISGRGQDQETQYF.

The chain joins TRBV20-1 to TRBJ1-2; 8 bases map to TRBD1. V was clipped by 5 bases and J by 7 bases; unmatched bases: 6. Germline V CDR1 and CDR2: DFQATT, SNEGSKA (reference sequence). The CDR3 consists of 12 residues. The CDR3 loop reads CSAPDRAGGYTF. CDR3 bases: TGCAGTGCTCCGGACAGGGCGGGTGGCTACACCTTC.

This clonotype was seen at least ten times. CDR3 sequence: CASSLGWQTQYF. CDR3 DNA: TGTGCCAGCAGTTTAGGATGGCAGACCCAGTACTTC. The J gene is TRBJ2-5, the V gene TRBV12-3 or TRBV12-4; D gene unclear. CDR3 size: 12 residues. Trimming removed 1 base from V and 6 bases from J, with 6 bases in between.

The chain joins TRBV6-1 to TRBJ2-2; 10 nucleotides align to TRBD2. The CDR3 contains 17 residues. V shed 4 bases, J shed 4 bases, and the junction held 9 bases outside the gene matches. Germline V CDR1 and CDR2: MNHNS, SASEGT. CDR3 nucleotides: TGTGCCAGCAGTGGGGTCTCCGGGACTAGCGTCACCGGGGAGCTGTTTTTT. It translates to CASSGVSGTSVTGELFF.

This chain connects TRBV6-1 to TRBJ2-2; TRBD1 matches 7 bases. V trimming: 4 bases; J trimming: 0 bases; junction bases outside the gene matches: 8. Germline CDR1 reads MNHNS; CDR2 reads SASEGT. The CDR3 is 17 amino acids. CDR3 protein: CASSVRGGYANTGELFF. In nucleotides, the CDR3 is TGTGCCAGCAGTGTCAGAGGGGGCTACGCGAACACCGGGGAGCTGTTTTTT.

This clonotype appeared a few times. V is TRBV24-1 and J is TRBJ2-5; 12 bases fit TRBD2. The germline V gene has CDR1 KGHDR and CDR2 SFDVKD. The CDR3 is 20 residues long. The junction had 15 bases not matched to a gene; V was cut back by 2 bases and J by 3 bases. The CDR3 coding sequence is TGTGCCACCAGTGATTCACGGACTAGCGGGGTGACGGTTGGAAAAGAGACCCAGTACTTC. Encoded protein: CATSDSRTSGVTVGKETQYF.

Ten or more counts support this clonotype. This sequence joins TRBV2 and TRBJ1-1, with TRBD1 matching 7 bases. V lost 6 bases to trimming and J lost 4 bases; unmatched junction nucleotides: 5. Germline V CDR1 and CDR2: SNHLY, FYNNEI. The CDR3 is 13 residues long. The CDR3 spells CASSEDRFTEAFF. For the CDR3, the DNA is TGTGCCAGCAGCGAGGACAGGTTCACTGAAGCTTTCTTT.

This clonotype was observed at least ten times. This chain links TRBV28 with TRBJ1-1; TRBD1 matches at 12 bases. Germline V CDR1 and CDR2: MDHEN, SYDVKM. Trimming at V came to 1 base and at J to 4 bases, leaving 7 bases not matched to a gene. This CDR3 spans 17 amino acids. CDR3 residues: CASSLLGTGGVGTEAFF. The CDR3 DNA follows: TGTGCCAGCAGTTTATTGGGGACAGGGGGCGTTGGCACTGAAGCTTTCTTT.

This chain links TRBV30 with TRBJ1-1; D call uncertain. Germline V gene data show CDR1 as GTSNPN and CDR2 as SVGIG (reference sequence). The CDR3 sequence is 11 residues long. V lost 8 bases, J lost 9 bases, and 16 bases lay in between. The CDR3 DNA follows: TGTGCCGAGGGTGCACGGCGCCAAGCTTTCTTT. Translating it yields CAEGARRQAFF.

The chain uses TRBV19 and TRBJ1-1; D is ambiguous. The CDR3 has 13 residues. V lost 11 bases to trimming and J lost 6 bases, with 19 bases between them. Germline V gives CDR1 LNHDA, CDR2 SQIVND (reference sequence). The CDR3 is CAWSVFLSAEAFF. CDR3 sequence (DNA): TGTGCCTGGAGTGTCTTTTTGTCAGCTGAAGCTTTCTTT.

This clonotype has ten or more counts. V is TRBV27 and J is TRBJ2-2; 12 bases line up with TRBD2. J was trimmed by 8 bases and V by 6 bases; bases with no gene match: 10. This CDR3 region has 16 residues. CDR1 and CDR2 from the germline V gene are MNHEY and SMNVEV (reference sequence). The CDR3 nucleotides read TGTGCCAGCAGCTCCCGGACTAGCGGGGAGGGTGGGGAGCTGTTTTTT. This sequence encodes CASSSRTSGEGGELFF.

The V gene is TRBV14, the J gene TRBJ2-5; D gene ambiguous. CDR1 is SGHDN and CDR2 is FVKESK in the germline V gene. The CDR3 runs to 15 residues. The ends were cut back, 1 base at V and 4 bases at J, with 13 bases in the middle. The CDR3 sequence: CASSQVAGQRETQYF. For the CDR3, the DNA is TGTGCCAGCAGCCAAGTAGCAGGTCAGCGAGAGACCCAGTACTTC.

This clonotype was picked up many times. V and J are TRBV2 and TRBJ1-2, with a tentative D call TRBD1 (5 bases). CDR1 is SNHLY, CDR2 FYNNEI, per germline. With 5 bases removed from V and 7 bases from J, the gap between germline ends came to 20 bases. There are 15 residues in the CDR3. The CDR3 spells CASSKRSLVGVGYTF. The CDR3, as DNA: TGTGCCAGCAGTAAACGGTCTCTCGTAGGGGTTGGCTACACCTTC. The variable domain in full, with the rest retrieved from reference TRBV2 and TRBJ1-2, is EPEVTQTPSHQVTQMGQEVILRCVPISNHLYFYWYRQILGQKVEFLVSFYNNEISEKSEIFDDQFSVERPDGSNFTLKIRSTKLEDSAMYFCASSKRSLVGVGYTFGSGTRLTVV.